Below, 21 T cell receptor beta chains from the same sample are listed, as sequenced in a study of beta chain features in type 1 diabetes. The whole isolated RNA underwent reverse transcription, so sequencing captured expressed TCRB transcripts. Using immunoSEQ multiplex PCR, the repertoire was profiled, and TCRdb retains in-frame clones only, with some absent. The table includes just over 600,000 clones, about 16% detected once. The sequenced material came from naive CD4+ T cells from blood. The receptor source for this set is a man aged 18 to 30 in good health.

The sample holds a few counts of this clone. CDR3 protein: CASSFYSGGQETQYF. CDR3 bases: TGTGCCAGCAGCTTCTACAGTGGAGGGCAAGAGACCCAGTACTTC. The chain is built from TRBV7-9 and TRBJ2-5; D is possibly TRBD2 (6 bases). V lost 3 bases and J 2 bases, leaving 13 bases between the germline ends. The CDR3 consists of 15 residues. Germline assignment: CDR1 SEHNR and CDR2 FQNEAQ (reference sequence).

CDR3 region: CASSLVGGRRETQYF. In DNA, the CDR3 is TGTGCCAGCAGTTTGGTAGGAGGGAGGAGGGAGACCCAGTACTTC. The V and J genes are TRBV28 and TRBJ2-5; D is possibly TRBD2 (6 bases). V dropped 3 bases and J dropped 5 bases, with 16 bases sitting between them. The CDR3 is 15 residues long. CDR1 and CDR2 from the germline V gene are MDHEN and SYDVKM.

This clone was seen a handful of times. The genes are TRBV10-3 and TRBJ2-7; 9 nucleotides match TRBD1. The CDR3 is 14 residues long. CDR1 and CDR2 from the germline V gene are ENHRY and SYGVKD. With 7 bases clipped from V and 7 bases from J, the junction kept 11 bases outside the gene matches. The CDR3 nucleotides are TGTGCCATCACCCCGGGACAGGGTGGAAGGGAGCAGTACTTC. Its translation: CAITPGQGGREQYF.

Only one count was recorded for this clone. The chain employs TRBV7-9 and TRBJ2-1, with D possibly matching TRBD2 (6 bases). V was cut by 10 bases and J by 5 bases, with 18 bases left in between. This CDR3 has 14 amino acids. From germline, CDR1 is SEHNR and CDR2 FQNEAQ (reference sequence). CDR3 region: CATLGTQANNEQFF. In nucleotides, the CDR3 is TGTGCCACCCTCGGGACTCAGGCGAACAATGAGCAGTTCTTC. The variable domain in full, completed from reference TRBV7-9 and TRBJ2-1, reads DTGVSQNPRHKITKRGQNVTFRCDPISEHNRLYWYRQTLGQGPEFLTYFQNEAQLEKSRLLSDRFSAERPKGSFSTLEIQRTEQGDSAMYLCATLGTQANNEQFFGPGTRLTVL.

The J gene is TRBJ1-4, the V gene TRBV7-9, with D possibly matching TRBD1 (6 bases). This CDR3 has 15 amino acids. Trimming took 4 bases from V and 1 from J, leaving 10 bases between them. Germline CDR1 and CDR2: SEHNR and FQNEAQ (reference sequence). The DNA for the CDR3 is TGTGCCAGCAGCTCCCTCAGGGGAACTAATGAAAAACTGTTTTTT. It yields the protein CASSSLRGTNEKLFF. The whole variable domain, remainder taken from reference TRBV7-9 and TRBJ1-4, is DTGVSQNPRHKITKRGQNVTFRCDPISEHNRLYWYRQTLGQGPEFLTYFQNEAQLEKSRLLSDRFSAERPKGSFSTLEIQRTEQGDSAMYLCASSSLRGTNEKLFFGSGTQLSVL.

The V and J genes are TRBV29-1 and TRBJ2-2, with TRBD1 identical over 7 bases. The CDR3 has 16 amino acids. Losses at the gene ends were 4 bases for V and 4 bases for J; bases not matched to a gene: 12. Germline V gene lookup returns CDR1 SQVTM and CDR2 ANQGSEA. CDR3 sequence: CSVVLQGKSSTGELFF. In DNA form, the CDR3 reads TGCAGCGTTGTCTTACAGGGGAAAAGTTCCACCGGGGAGCTGTTTTTT.

V and J are TRBV29-1 and TRBJ1-1; D perhaps matches TRBD1 (6 bases). CDR1 SQVTM and CDR2 ANQGSEA come from the germline V gene. V was trimmed by 4 bases and J by 6 bases, leaving 21 bases between them. This CDR3 comprises 15 residues. The CDR3 DNA sequence: TGCAGCGTTGCCCGGACAGCTTCTAACGAGGCTGAAGCTTTCTTT. It specifies CSVARTASNEAEAFF.

This chain connects TRBV7-8 to TRBJ2-3, with 8 bases aligning to TRBD2. The CDR3 contains 17 residues. The V segment lost 0 bases and the J segment 2 bases; nucleotides outside the gene matches: 7. Germline CDR1 reads SGHVS; CDR2 reads FQNEAQ. DNA of the CDR3: TGTGCCAGCAGCTTAGCGAGAGCGGGAGTTGTCACAGATACGCAGTATTTT. Translated: CASSLARAGVVTDTQYF.

As regards this clone: The same CDR3 can be traced to other DNA sequences in this sample. The V call is TRBV15, the J call TRBJ2-7; tentative D call: TRBD2 (5 bases). The CDR3 is 13 amino acids. CDR1 LNHNV and CDR2 YYDKDF come from the germline V gene (reference sequence). Trimming cost V 3 bases and J 1 base, with 7 bases left between them. The CDR3 nucleotides are TGTGCCACCAGCAGGGACTCGTCCTACGAGCAGTACTTC. It yields the protein CATSRDSSYEQYF.

This clone was found a few times. The rearrangement links TRBV15 to TRBJ1-4; D ambiguous. Germline assignment: CDR1 LNHNV and CDR2 YYDKDF (reference sequence). This CDR3 spans 14 amino acids. Trimming removed 2 bases from V and 5 bases from J, with 9 bases in between. The CDR3 sequence: CATSRQITNEKLFF. The CDR3 DNA sequence: TGTGCCACCAGCAGACAGATAACAAATGAAAAACTGTTTTTT. Using reference TRBV15 and TRBJ1-4 for the parts outside the CDR3, the full variable domain is DAMVIQNPRYQVTQFGKPVTLSCSQTLNHNVMYWYQQKSSQAPKLLFHYYDKDFNNEADTPDNFQSRRPNTSFCFLDIRSPGLGDTAMYLCATSRQITNEKLFFGSGTQLSVL.

This clone was observed a handful of times. J is TRBJ1-2 and V is TRBV25-1; D uncertain. The CDR3 runs 16 residues. Germline V gene sequence: CDR1 MGHDK, CDR2 SYGVNS. Trimming took 1 base from V and 2 from J, leaving 14 bases between them. The CDR3 DNA sequence: TGTGCCAGCAGTGAATTTTGGGCAGGCCAAAACTATGGCTACACCTTC. It translates to CASSEFWAGQNYGYTF.

The V call is TRBV27, the J call TRBJ2-7, with 10 bases matching TRBD2. V trimming: 3 bases; J trimming: 3 bases; junction bases outside the gene matches: 2. CDR1 and CDR2 from the germline V gene are MNHEY and SMNVEV (reference sequence). The CDR3 extends over 14 amino acids. CDR3 nucleotide sequence: TGTGCCAGCAGTTTTGTAGCGGGAGGCTACGAGCAGTACTTC. The encoded protein is CASSFVAGGYEQYF.

This chain joins TRBV5-1 and TRBJ2-3, with 8 bases that match TRBD2. Unmatched junction bases numbered 5, after V lost 0 bases and J lost 2 bases. The CDR3 sequence is 16 residues long. CDR1 and CDR2 from the germline V gene are SGHRS and YFSETQ. CDR3 DNA: TGCGCCAGCAGCTTGGCCGGGGGGGCCCCCACAGATACGCAGTATTTT. Its translation is CASSLAGGAPTDTQYF.

The chain recombines TRBV27 with TRBJ1-2, with a tentative D call TRBD1 (5 bases). The V end lost 5 bases, the J end lost 8 bases, and 18 bases lay between the germline ends. The CDR3 has 14 residues. The germline CDR1 and CDR2 sequences are MNHEY and SMNVEV (reference sequence). The CDR3 here is CASSPPGPLRGYTF. CDR3 sequence (DNA): TGTGCCAGCAGTCCACCGGGACCCCTACGAGGCTACACCTTC.

This clone showed up just a few times. The chain is built from TRBV12-2 and TRBJ2-1; TRBD2, the table's D call, lacks a check against the DNA. TRBV12-2 is a recognized pseudogene. The CDR3 is 12 amino acids. CDR3 residues: CASRLVVDEQFF. For the CDR3, the DNA is TGTGCAAGTCGCTTAGTAGTGGATGAGCAGTTCTTC.

V and J are TRBV7-2 and TRBJ2-7; 8 bases match TRBD1. V dropped 1 base and J dropped 7; count of bases not matched to a gene: 6. The CDR3 has 14 amino acids. CDR1 and CDR2 (germline): SGHTA, FQGNSA. CDR3 in amino acids: CASSLGTGSGEQYF. For the CDR3, the DNA is TGTGCCAGCAGCTTAGGGACAGGGTCTGGGGAGCAGTACTTC.

The chain uses TRBV18 and TRBJ1-6; the match to TRBD1 covers 7 bases. This CDR3 contains 13 residues. Germline V gene data show CDR1 as KGHSH and CDR2 as LQKENI. V trimming: 3 bases; J trimming: 15 bases; junction bases outside the gene matches: 8. In nucleotides, the CDR3 is TGTGCCAGCTCACCTGGGACAGATGGATTCCTCCACTTT. It is translated as CASSPGTDGFLHF.

This clone was picked up a small number of times. The chain uses TRBV15 and TRBJ2-4, with D possibly being TRBD2 (6 bases). The V end lost 5 bases, the J end lost 1 base, and 15 bases lay between the germline ends. Germline-derived CDR1 and CDR2 are LNHNV and YYDKDF (reference sequence). The CDR3 extends over 16 amino acids. The CDR3 DNA sequence: TGTGCCACCAGCTCCGGGGGACTGGGGGCCAAAAACATTCAGTACTTC. Its protein is CATSSGGLGAKNIQYF.

This rearrangement joins TRBV5-1 to TRBJ2-5, with a tentative D call TRBD1 (6 bases). V lost 7 bases to trimming and J lost 1 base, with 14 bases between them. Germline CDR1 is SGHRS and CDR2 is YFSETQ. The CDR3 has 14 residues. The CDR3 region has the DNA TGCGCCAGCCGATCCCAGGGGAGCCAAGAGACCCAGTACTTC. Translating it yields CASRSQGSQETQYF.

The gene calls are TRBV27 and TRBJ1-3; weak D call: TRBD1 (5 bases). The CDR3 totals 13 residues. Germline V gene sequence: CDR1 MNHEY, CDR2 SMNVEV (reference sequence). V dropped 3 bases and J dropped 2 bases, with 5 bases sitting between them. The CDR3 DNA reads TGTGCCAGCAGTTTGGGGGCTGGAAACACCATATATTTT. Translated: CASSLGAGNTIYF.

This chain uses TRBV7-9 with TRBJ1-2; D unresolved. Trimming left V 9 bases short and J 4 bases short, with 18 bases between. Germline CDR1 and CDR2: SEHNR and FQNEAQ (reference sequence). CDR3 length: 14 residues. The chain's CDR3 is CASPDTMPFYGYTF. The CDR3 coding sequence is TGTGCCAGTCCCGATACAATGCCCTTCTATGGCTACACCTTC. Full variable domain (outside the CDR3, taken from reference TRBV7-9 and TRBJ1-2): DTGVSQNPRHKITKRGQNVTFRCDPISEHNRLYWYRQTLGQGPEFLTYFQNEAQLEKSRLLSDRFSAERPKGSFSTLEIQRTEQGDSAMYLCASPDTMPFYGYTFGSGTRLTVV.